The present entry profiles one T cell receptor beta chain with its context. The time point denotes: patch test 1, 2 weeks after DPC sensitization. Treatment specified: therapeutic diphenylcyclopropenone sensitization with weekly scalp DPC. TCRdb re-called the RACE reads with MiXCR, one entry per CDR3 protein. This sample has 95,000 to 150,000 distinct CDR3 sequences, with approximately 13% found just once. This sample is drawn from a study of human T cells and chemical hapten exposure. Deletions cut 2 bases from V and 6 bases from J, with 13 bases between. Germline assignment: CDR1 MNHNY and CDR2 SVGAGI (reference sequence). The CDR3 spans 14 residues.

The chain has TRBV6-6 and TRBJ1-1, with D maybe TRBD1 (5 bases). The sequencing used whole blood, collected in connection with sensitization to the hapten diphenylcyclopropenone (DPC). This receptor was obtained from a man between 18 and 35 years old with alopecia areata. Some clones in this sample may be carry-over from other donors' samples. The DNA for the CDR3 is TGTGCCAGCAGTTACGCCCAGGGTGGCCCTGAAGCTTTCTTT. Amino acids: CASSYAQGGPEAFF.